A single sample is the source of the 13 T cell receptor beta chains below, sequenced in a study of tumor-infiltrating lymphocytes in primary liver carcinoma (dated by TCRdb to about 2017). Sequencing instrument: Illumina HiSeq 2500. TCRbeta-specific cDNA was reverse-transcribed from 500 ng total RNA using a constant-region primer and ProtoScript II reverse transcriptase. Construction of the TCRbeta libraries relied on three nested rounds of multiplex PCR, following a slightly modified ARM-PCR procedure. Multiplex TRBV1-TRBV30 forward primers and a Cbeta reverse primer were used in the first two PCR rounds, each of which was run for around 9 cycles. The public sequencing data were trimmed at Q25 with fastp and processed into clonotypes with MiXCR by TCRdb, which kept only in-frame beta chains. Identical CDR3 proteins give one entry, which carries the most common genes and DNA. A total of approximately 330,000 distinct CDR3 sequences appear in this sample, around 60% of them only once. The ten largest clones represent 6.5% of the sample.

TRIzol reagent was used to extract blood RNA from unsorted whole blood, while the DNeasy Blood & Tissue kit provided the germline DNA. Sequenced input: peripheral blood. These receptors came from a man aged 40-50 years with primary liver carcinoma and hepatitis B virus infection.

In the case of this clonotype: The missing conserved phenylalanine or tryptophan at the end of this CDR3 makes a read error likely. The chain joins TRBV6-5 to TRBJ1-5; no firm D call. Germline V lookup: CDR1 MNHEY, CDR2 SVGAGI. This CDR3 has 13 amino acids. The CDR3 spells CASSTNSNQPQHS. The CDR3 bases are TGTGCCAGCAGTACCAACAGCAACCAGCCCCAGCATTCT.

The V gene is TRBV7-9, the J gene TRBJ2-2; 7 bases are shared with TRBD2. This CDR3 has 14 amino acids. V shed 3 bases and J 7 bases; nucleotides not matched to a gene: 5. CDR1 is SEHNR and CDR2 is FQNEAQ in the germline V gene (reference sequence). The CDR3 here is CASSLKGGSGELFF. CDR3 bases: TGTGCCAGCAGCTTGAAGGGAGGGAGCGGGGAGCTGTTTTTT.

The V gene is TRBV28, the J gene TRBJ2-1; perhaps TRBD1 as D (5 bases). V lost 2 bases to trimming and J lost 7 bases, with 15 bases between them. The CDR3 consists of 15 residues. Germline loops: CDR1 MDHEN, CDR2 SYDVKM. CDR3 loop: CASSLQGWVRNEQFF. In DNA, the CDR3 is TGTGCCAGCAGTTTACAGGGATGGGTTCGTAATGAGCAGTTCTTC.

Of note for this clonotype: Without the conserved terminal phenylalanine or tryptophan, this CDR3 likely stems from a read error. The rearrangement uses TRBV11-2 and TRBJ1-1; D remains ambiguous. This CDR3 is 19 amino acids long. V was trimmed by 5 bases and J by 0 bases, leaving 25 bases between them. The germline CDR1 and CDR2 sequences are SGHAT and FQNNGV. CDR3 sequence reads: CASSIVSTGRFRMNTEAFL. The CDR3 nucleotides read TGTGCCAGCAGCATAGTCTCGACGGGCAGATTTCGTATGAACACTGAAGCTTTCCTT.

The V call is TRBV12-3 or TRBV12-4, the J call TRBJ2-3; the D gene could be TRBD1 or TRBD2 (5 bases each). CDR3 size: 14 residues. V was clipped by 6 bases and J by 4 bases, with 14 bases between them. CDR3 in DNA: TGTGCCAGCAGCCCAGAGGGGCAGGCAGATACGCAGTATTTT. This sequence encodes CASSPEGQADTQYF.

The chain couples TRBV2 to TRBJ2-7; a possible D gene is TRBD2 (5 bases). With 5 bases removed from V and 0 bases from J, the gap between germline ends came to 11 bases. Germline V gene data show CDR1 as SNHLY and CDR2 as FYNNEI. The CDR3 consists of 14 residues. The CDR3 DNA follows: TGTGCCAGCAGTCGAGCGGAGTTCTCCTACGAGCAGTACTTC. Translated: CASSRAEFSYEQYF.

Note on this clonotype: A read error is possible here, since a much larger clone lies one base away. The CDR3 is CASSQEQSGAKQFF. CDR3 coding DNA: TGCGCCAGCAGCCAAGAACAATCGGGAGCTAAGCAGTTCTTC. The rearrangement uses TRBV4-1 and TRBJ2-1, with D perhaps TRBD2 (6 bases). The CDR3 spans 14 residues. Germline CDR1 MGHRA, CDR2 YSYEKL. Trimming removed 0 bases from V and 11 bases from J, with 14 bases in between.

This clonotype turned up a few times. The rearrangement joins TRBV28 to TRBJ2-7, with D perhaps matching TRBD2 (5 bases). V lost 2 bases and J lost 2, with 13 bases in between. The V gene's germline CDR1 is MDHEN and CDR2 SYDVKM. The CDR3 is 15 amino acids. This CDR3 is CASSLMRTDTYEQYF. DNA for the CDR3: TGTGCCAGCAGTTTAATGAGGACTGATACCTACGAGCAGTACTTC. Variable domain in full (rest from reference TRBV28 and TRBJ2-7): DVKVTQSSRYLVKRTGEKVFLECVQDMDHENMFWYRQDPGLGLRLIYFSYDVKMKEKGDIPEGYSVSREKKERFSLILESASTNQTSMYLCASSLMRTDTYEQYFGPGTRLTVT.

With respect to this clonotype: A read error may be the cause here, since a much bigger clone is one base away. The chain uses TRBV6-5 and TRBJ2-6; TRBD1 aligns across 9 bases. The length of the CDR3 is 19 residues. Trimming took 6 bases from V and 3 from J; bases not matched to a gene: 15. CDR1 and CDR2 from the germline V gene are MNHEY and SVGAGI. The CDR3 sequence: CASSFSNLGQGFGANVLTF. For the CDR3, the DNA is TGTGCCAGCAGCTTTAGTAATCTGGGACAGGGATTTGGGGCCAACGTCCTGACTTTC.

This chain connects TRBV6-4 to TRBJ1-2; the D gene is possibly TRBD1 (5 bases). Germline CDR1 is MRHNA and CDR2 is SNTAGT. The V end lost 2 bases, the J end lost 4 bases, and 11 bases lay between the germline ends. The CDR3 totals 14 residues. The CDR3 sequence: CASSDGTQGYGYTF. The CDR3 DNA reads TGTGCCAGCAGTGACGGGACCCAGGGCTATGGCTACACCTTC.

A single count supports this clonotype. Because the CDR3 is missing its conserved closing phenylalanine or tryptophan, this is likely a read error. The CDR3 loop reads CASTPGQGGNSYEQYS. The CDR3 DNA reads as TGTGCCAGCACTCCCGGACAGGGCGGGAATAGCTACGAGCAGTACTCC. The chain uses TRBV6-6 and TRBJ2-7, with 8 bases fitting TRBD1. In germline, CDR1 is MNHNY, CDR2 SVGAGI (reference sequence). This CDR3 region has 16 residues. The V segment lost 7 bases and the J segment 3 bases; nucleotides outside the gene matches: 14.

A single count supports this clonotype. One end of the junction does not line up with germline, which may come from a read error. The V call is TRBV5-1, the J call TRBJ2-2, with D perhaps matching TRBD2 (5 bases). The CDR3 extends over 16 amino acids. Germline CDR1 and CDR2: SGHRS and YFSETQ. CDR3 sequence reads: CAGSWTSNSNTGELFF. For the CDR3, the DNA is TGCGCCGGCAGCTGGACTTCCAACAGCAACACCGGGGAGCTGTTTTTT.

Comment on this clonotype: At one boundary the junction diverges from the germline segment, which might be a read error. The rearrangement links TRBV11-2 to TRBJ2-7; either TRBD1 or TRBD2 may fit D (5 bases each). Germline CDR1 and CDR2: SGHAT and FQNNGV. This CDR3 has 14 amino acids. The CDR3 is CSSSRDGDNYEQCF. DNA of the CDR3: TGTTCCAGCAGCCGGGACGGAGATAACTACGAGCAGTGCTTC.